The present T cell receptor beta chain was sequenced within a study of T cell clonality in common variable immunodeficiency. Repertoires were generated with immunoSEQ multiplex PCR, while TCRdb's copy carries only in-frame clones and drops some. The sample presents over 45,000 clones, none singletons. Study-wide findings and caveats: What drives increased CVID clonality needs T cell subpopulation sequencing. CVID subjects shared fewer TCRbeta clones than healthy controls did.

This clone was recorded at least ten times. Its antigen is unknown. The read terminates 3 residues before the CDR3 end, so the remaining end is supplied by the germline J gene. Trimming took off 5 bases at V and 3 bases at J, with 11 bases between the two ends. This CDR3 is built from 13 residues. Germline values: CDR1 SGHTA, CDR2 FQGNSA. The source material was peripheral blood mononuclear cells. The clonotype originates from a person aged 18 to 70 in good health. The chain uses TRBV7-2 and TRBJ2-7; a weak D match, TRBD1 (6 bases). Incomplete CDR3 DNA: TGTGCCAGCAGCCCCTGGACAGTCTACGAG. Its translation: CASSPWTVYE. The whole CDR3 protein reads CASSPWTVYEQYF.